These 3 T cell receptor beta chains were all obtained from the same sample, sequenced in a study of blood T cell repertoires in COVID-19. This table comes from immunoSEQ multiplex PCR, and its TCRdb copy is limited to in-frame clones, with some not included. The sample has approximately 130,000 clones; 75% to 90% are singletons. Sequencing used peripheral blood. Receptors were obtained from a man in his fifties with active COVID-19.

This clone appeared a few times. The chain combines TRBV6-1 with TRBJ1-4, with D possibly TRBD1 on 5 matching bases. CDR1 is MNHNS, CDR2 SASEGT, per germline. This CDR3 is built from 17 residues. V was shortened by 3 bases and J by 1 base, with 15 bases between the two germline ends. The CDR3 sequence is CASSERRGDGTNEKLFF. CDR3 DNA: TGTGCCAGCAGTGAGCGGAGGGGCGATGGAACTAATGAAAAACTGTTTTTT.

Concerning this clone: One end of the junction varies from germline; a read error may be responsible. This chain links TRBV2 with TRBJ2-7; 14 nucleotides line up with TRBD2. This CDR3 has 14 residues. Germline V gene lookup returns CDR1 SNHLY and CDR2 FYNNEI. The DNA for the CDR3 is TGTGCCAGCAGAGAAGGGACTAGCGGGGGCGAGCAGTACTTC. Amino acids: CASREGTSGGEQYF.

This clone came up once. The chain links TRBV11-2 to TRBJ1-2; D unclear. There are 14 residues in the CDR3. Trimming cost V 5 bases and J 7 bases, with 17 bases left between them. Germline assignment: CDR1 SGHAT and CDR2 FQNNGV. The DNA of the CDR3 is TGTGCCAGCAGCCCGTCCCCCGGTCCGGGTGGCTACACCTTC. This codes for CASSPSPGPGGYTF.